The T cell receptor beta chain described here comes from a study of control samples from healthy donors and cancer patients. CDR1 and CDR2 from the germline V gene are GTSNPN and SVGIG (reference sequence). The CDR3 spans 16 residues. The V end lost 8 bases, the J end lost 4 bases, and 21 bases lay between the germline ends. Profiling relied on immunoSEQ multiplex PCR, and the TCRdb table lists in-frame clones only, not all of them. The table shows 90,000 to 110,000 clones, with around 88% occurring only once. Sequenced input: blood. V usage is TRBV30 and J usage is TRBJ2-6; D not certain. This clonotype was sampled from a woman between 50 and 59 years old in good health. The chain's CDR3 is CARLWSSLTGANVLTF. The CDR3 bases are TGTGCCCGCCTATGGTCGTCCCTGACGGGGGCCAACGTCCTGACTTTC.